One sample yielded the 21 T cell receptor beta chains listed below, sequenced in a study of technical replicates of blood from several donors. Measured with immunoSEQ multiplex PCR; TCRdb has only the in-frame clones, and not every one. The sample includes tens of thousands of clones, just under 95% of them seen just once. Material: T cells isolated from PBMCs. The origin of the receptors is a human donor in good health.

V and J are TRBV4-2 and TRBJ1-2, with a tentative D call TRBD1 (6 bases). The germline V gene has CDR1 LGHNA and CDR2 YNFKEQ. The CDR3 totals 13 residues. V lost 4 bases and J lost 5, with 11 bases in between. The CDR3 DNA follows: TGTGCCAGCAGCCCAGCAGGGGAATATGGCTACACCTTC. The encoded protein is CASSPAGEYGYTF.

The chain carries TRBV7-3 and TRBJ2-5; tentative D call: TRBD2 (6 bases). Germline lookup yields CDR1 SGHTA and CDR2 FQGTGA. V lost 5 bases to trimming and J lost 4 bases, with 14 bases between them. This CDR3 is built from 14 residues. The CDR3 DNA sequence: TGTGCCAGCAGCCGGGACTCCTCTCTAGAGACCCAGTACTTC. The encoded protein is CASSRDSSLETQYF.

This clone was recorded a few times. The CDR3 DNA follows: TGTGCCAGCAGGCAGACATACTCGAGGCAGTACTTC. Its translation is CASRQTYSRQYF. The genes are TRBV6-8 and TRBJ2-7; no clear D gene. The ends were cut back, 6 bases at V and 9 bases at J, with 15 bases in the middle. Germline V CDR1 and CDR2: MNHGY, SAAAGT. CDR3 size: 12 residues.

The genes are TRBV5-8 and TRBJ1-1; possible D gene TRBD1, 5 bases. Germline V lookup: CDR1 SGHTS, CDR2 YDEGEE. CDR3 length: 13 residues. Trimming left V 2 bases short and J 8 bases short, with 13 bases between. The CDR3 region is CASSFGGREEAFF. The CDR3, as DNA: TGTGCCAGCAGCTTCGGGGGAAGGGAGGAAGCTTTCTTT.

The gene calls are TRBV7-8 and TRBJ1-2; 10 positions agree with TRBD1. Germline CDR1 and CDR2: SGHVS and FQNEAQ. V dropped 6 bases and J dropped 8; count of bases not matched to a gene: 9. The CDR3 sequence is 14 residues long. CDR3 in DNA: TGTGCCAGCAGTTCCGGGACAGGGGCGTCCGGCTACACCTTC. Translating it yields CASSSGTGASGYTF.

The rearrangement joins TRBV19 to TRBJ1-2; 7 nucleotides align to TRBD1. CDR1 and CDR2 (germline): LNHDA, SQIVND (reference sequence). The CDR3 contains 17 residues. V lost 1 base and J lost 7; bases outside the gene matches: 15. CDR3 residues: CASSIVGTANLRGGYTF. The CDR3 bases are TGTGCCAGTAGTATAGTCGGGACAGCGAACCTACGAGGTGGCTACACCTTC.

The V call is TRBV15, the J call TRBJ1-1; D is unclear. The ends were cut back, 3 bases at V and 1 base at J, with 3 bases in the middle. The CDR3 is 12 residues long. Germline CDR1 is LNHNV and CDR2 is YYDKDF (reference sequence). CDR3 DNA: TGTGCCACCAGCAGCGGGAACACTGAAGCTTTCTTT. As protein: CATSSGNTEAFF.

The rearrangement links TRBV5-1 to TRBJ1-1; tentatively, D is TRBD1 (6 bases). V lost 0 bases, J lost 4 bases, and 16 bases lay in between. This CDR3 is built from 16 residues. Germline assignment: CDR1 SGHRS and CDR2 YFSETQ. CDR3 protein: CASSLGFGQTSTEAFF. CDR3 nucleotide sequence: TGCGCCAGCAGCTTGGGGTTTGGACAGACGAGCACTGAAGCTTTCTTT.

V usage is TRBV18 and J usage is TRBJ2-1; D is unresolved. The CDR3 is 12 residues long. Germline V gene lookup returns CDR1 KGHSH and CDR2 LQKENI. Trimming took 0 bases from V and 7 from J, leaving 4 bases between them. CDR3 DNA sequence: TGTGCCAGCTCACCACCGAGAAATGAGCAGTTCTTC. This codes for CASSPPRNEQFF.

This chain connects TRBV6-1 to TRBJ2-2; D might be TRBD1 (5 bases). The CDR3 has 15 amino acids. V gave up 5 bases and J gave up 0 bases, with 10 bases separating them. Germline CDR1 and CDR2: MNHNS and SASEGT. The CDR3 here is CASSRGIANTGELFF. The CDR3 DNA sequence: TGTGCCAGCAGTAGGGGTATCGCGAACACCGGGGAGCTGTTTTTT.

The chain couples TRBV28 to TRBJ2-3; the match to TRBD2 covers 7 bases. Trimming removed 8 bases from V and 2 bases from J; junction bases left unmatched: 16. Germline V gene data show CDR1 as MDHEN and CDR2 as SYDVKM. This CDR3 region has 17 residues. CDR3 loop: CASLPLAEEIFTDTQYF. In nucleotides, the CDR3 is TGTGCCAGCCTGCCCCTAGCGGAAGAAATATTCACAGATACGCAGTATTTT.

This chain connects TRBV7-3 to TRBJ2-1, with D perhaps matching TRBD1 (6 bases). Germline V gene sequence: CDR1 SGHTA, CDR2 FQGTGA. Trimming left V 2 bases short and J 2 bases short, with 13 bases between. The CDR3 covers 16 residues. The CDR3 region is CASSLEGGVAYNEQFF. CDR3 in DNA: TGTGCCAGCAGCTTAGAAGGGGGAGTCGCCTACAATGAGCAGTTCTTC. The full variable domain, rest sourced from reference TRBV7-3 and TRBJ2-1, is GAGVSQTPSNKVTEKGKYVELRCDPISGHTALYWYRQSLGQGPEFLIYFQGTGAADDSGLPNDRFFAVRPEGSVSTLKIQRTERGDSAVYLCASSLEGGVAYNEQFFGPGTRLTVL.

The chain employs TRBV12-5 and TRBJ2-2, with D perhaps TRBD1 (5 bases). Germline values: CDR1 LGHNT, CDR2 FRNRAP. This CDR3 has 17 residues. Trimming shortened V by 0 bases and J by 3 bases, and 14 bases separated the two germline ends. CDR3 sequence reads: CASGLVTGARDTGELFF. Here the CDR3 DNA reads TGTGCTAGTGGTTTGGTAACTGGGGCCCGGGACACCGGGGAGCTGTTTTTT.

The chain joins TRBV6-1 to TRBJ1-1, with a possible D match to TRBD1 (6 bases). The CDR3 runs to 16 residues. Trimming pared 3 bases from V and 5 bases from J, leaving 19 bases between. Germline V gene sequence: CDR1 MNHNS, CDR2 SASEGT. The CDR3 sequence is CASSEGARWFGTEAFF. CDR3 nucleotides: TGTGCCAGCAGTGAGGGGGCCAGGTGGTTTGGAACTGAAGCTTTCTTT.

The V and J genes are TRBV4-3 and TRBJ2-1, with a possible D match to TRBD1 (6 bases). CDR3 length: 16 amino acids. The germline V gene has CDR1 LGHNA and CDR2 YSLEER. Trimming took off 1 base at V and 0 bases at J, with 10 bases between the two ends. CDR3 coding DNA: TGCGCCAGCAGCCAAGGCGGACAGCTCTCCTACAATGAGCAGTTCTTC. This encodes CASSQGGQLSYNEQFF.

The rearrangement links TRBV25-1 to TRBJ2-5, with 7 bases aligning to TRBD2. The CDR3 consists of 16 residues. The V gene end was trimmed by 0 bases and the J gene end by 1 base; junction bases not matched to a gene: 5. Germline assignment: CDR1 MGHDK and CDR2 SYGVNS. This CDR3 reads CASSEYLGEGQETQYF. CDR3 coding DNA: TGTGCCAGCAGTGAATACCTCGGGGAGGGCCAAGAGACCCAGTACTTC.

This rearrangement joins TRBV28 to TRBJ2-1; 10 bases fit TRBD2. The CDR3 runs 16 residues. CDR1 and CDR2 from the germline V gene are MDHEN and SYDVKM. V shed 1 base and J 0 bases; nucleotides not matched to a gene: 0. The CDR3 nucleotides read TGTGCCAGCAGTTTATTAGCGGGGGGCTCCTACAATGAGCAGTTCTTC. Protein sequence: CASSLLAGGSYNEQFF.

The J gene is TRBJ2-5, the V gene TRBV7-2; D is unresolved. CDR1 and CDR2 from the germline V gene are SGHTA and FQGNSA. V was clipped by 4 bases and J by 1 base, with 10 bases between them. This CDR3 contains 14 residues. CDR3 nucleotide sequence: TGTGCCAGCAGCTCCCCCTTCAGCCAAGAGACCCAGTACTTC. It codes for CASSSPFSQETQYF.

The chain is built from TRBV27 and TRBJ2-2, with 8 bases that match TRBD2. Germline V gene data show CDR1 as MNHEY and CDR2 as SMNVEV (reference sequence). CDR3 length equals 18 residues. V was pared by 1 base and J by 0 bases, with 7 bases of the junction left unmatched. The CDR3 protein is CASSLLLAVPPNTGELFF. DNA for the CDR3: TGTGCCAGCAGTTTATTACTAGCGGTACCCCCGAACACCGGGGAGCTGTTTTTT.

A single count supports this clone. V and J are TRBV2 and TRBJ2-7; TRBD2 aligns across 7 bases. Germline V lookup: CDR1 SNHLY, CDR2 FYNNEI. The CDR3 is 15 amino acids. Losses at the gene ends were 4 bases for V and 0 bases for J; bases not matched to a gene: 6. CDR3: CASSGGAGSSYEQYF. As DNA, the CDR3 is TGTGCCAGCAGTGGAGGAGCGGGAAGCTCCTACGAGCAGTACTTC. The entire variable domain, with the rest obtained from reference TRBV2 and TRBJ2-7, is as follows: EPEVTQTPSHQVTQMGQEVILRCVPISNHLYFYWYRQILGQKVEFLVSFYNNEISEKSEIFDDQFSVERPDGSNFTLKIRSTKLEDSAMYFCASSGGAGSSYEQYFGPGTRLTVT.

CDR3 in DNA: TGCGCCAGCAGCCAAGATTCCAGCGGGAGGATTTGGACCCAGTACTTC. It encodes CASSQDSSGRIWTQYF. V is TRBV4-3 and J is TRBJ2-5; 9 bases fit TRBD2. The CDR3 has 16 residues. CDR1 is LGHNA and CDR2 is YSLEER in the germline V gene. V lost 0 bases, J lost 7 bases, and 9 bases stayed unmatched.